There are many counts of the clone carrying this T cell receptor beta chain. The antigen remains unidentified. The data belong to a study of neurological immune-mediated disorders. V was shortened by 0 bases and J by 5 bases, with 11 bases between the two germline ends. CDR3 length: 14 amino acids. Germline values: CDR1 SGHRS, CDR2 YFSETQ. From 2 million PBMCs stored at -80 C, the unsorted libraries were generated. Study results and caveats: The absence of any CDR3 amino acid sequence shared by expanded clones across subjects suggests that repertoires were private in all groups.

The cDNA came from 5'RACE with 10-nucleotide random UMIs. Per sequencing run, 15-18 subjects together gave over 190 million TCR-beta sequences. TCRdb passed the 5' RACE reads through MiXCR, listing each CDR3 protein once. Altogether around 28,000 distinct CDR3 sequences are present, just over 6.5% being singletons, with the ten largest covering around 8.3%. Specimen: PBMCs. The chain combines TRBV5-1 with TRBJ1-1; D is unresolved. The receptor comes from a woman between 45 and 65 years old in good health. DNA of the CDR3: TGCGCCAGCAGCTTGGATAGCGTTGGGACTGAAGCTTTCTTT. It specifies CASSLDSVGTEAFF.